This TCR beta chain was found in a study of blood T cell repertoires in COVID-19. CDR3 length: 15 amino acids. Looked up from germline, CDR1 is LNHDA and CDR2 is SQIVND (reference sequence). With 5 bases clipped from V and 7 bases from J, the junction kept 8 bases outside the gene matches. Authors' data handling: Nucleated cell number was recorded as an estimate derived from reference gene primer amplification. Generated by immunoSEQ multiplex PCR, the TCRdb table keeps only in-frame clones and is missing some. V and J calls and clone size are as listed in that table; D and trimming were resolved from the DNA. The repertoire holds 150,000 or so clones, with 84% as singletons.

The chain recombines TRBV19 with TRBJ2-1; 10 bases line up with TRBD2. The TCR originated in a human donor in a cohort sampled during active COVID-19. The source material was peripheral blood. CDR3 sequence reads: CASSLPSGGKNEQFF. The CDR3 bases are TGTGCCAGTAGTCTCCCTAGCGGGGGAAAGAATGAGCAGTTCTTC.